This passage covers 19 T cell receptor beta chains from one sample sequenced in a study of blood T cell repertoires in COVID-19. Libraries were prepared by immunoSEQ multiplex PCR; TCRdb keeps only in-frame clonotypes and omits some of them. The table shows 95,000 to 150,000 clones, with about 91% occurring only once. Sequencing was carried out using peripheral blood. The receptors stem from a woman aged 50 to 60 with active or convalescent COVID-19.

In its sample, this clone was seen a few times. CDR3 sequence: CASSQDRGRVPQHF. The CDR3 DNA sequence: TGCGCCAGCAGCCAAGATAGGGGGCGCGTGCCCCAGCATTTT. The chain has TRBV4-1 and TRBJ1-5; TRBD1 aligns across 7 bases. V shed 0 bases and J 9 bases; nucleotides not matched to a gene: 5. This CDR3 has 14 amino acids. From germline, CDR1 is MGHRA and CDR2 YSYEKL.

The rearrangement links TRBV27 to TRBJ2-1; 9 bases align to TRBD2. CDR3 length: 15 residues. After removal of 6 bases from V and 10 bases from J, the junction contained 13 bases not matched to a gene. Germline assignment: CDR1 MNHEY and CDR2 SMNVEV (reference sequence). The CDR3 DNA follows: TGTGCCAGCAGACCCTCCGCGGGGGGGTATGGCGAGCAGTTCTTC. This gives the protein CASRPSAGGYGEQFF.

This clone was observed a single time. In nucleotides, the CDR3 is TGTGCCAGCAGCTCAGGAGCGGGAGCGGTCACAGATACGCAGTATTTT. Residues: CASSSGAGAVTDTQYF. V gene TRBV5-4 combines with J gene TRBJ2-3, with 8 bases identical to TRBD2. V trimming: 3 bases; J trimming: 2 bases; junction bases outside the gene matches: 8. Germline V gene lookup returns CDR1 SGHNT and CDR2 YYREEE (reference sequence). This CDR3 spans 16 amino acids.

The chain links TRBV9 to TRBJ2-1; 11 bases are shared with TRBD2. The germline V gene has CDR1 SGDLS and CDR2 YYNGEE. CDR3 size: 17 residues. The J segment lost 3 bases and the V segment lost 4 bases, leaving 9 bases of the junction unmatched. Here the CDR3 DNA reads TGTGCCAGCAGCCCCCTAACTAGCGGGAGAGTCTACAATGAGCAGTTCTTC. The encoded protein is CASSPLTSGRVYNEQFF. Supplemented by reference TRBV9 and TRBJ2-1, the full variable domain reads DSGVTQTPKHLITATGQRVTLRCSPRSGDLSVYWYQQSLDQGLQFLIQYYNGEERAKGNILERFSAQQFPDLHSELNLSSLELGDSALYFCASSPLTSGRVYNEQFFGPGTRLTVL.

This clone was recorded a few times. This chain connects TRBV19 to TRBJ1-3; no reliable D call. Germline values: CDR1 LNHDA, CDR2 SQIVND (reference sequence). This CDR3 is 10 amino acids long. V lost 10 bases, J lost 4 bases, and 5 bases lay in between. This CDR3 reads CATKGNTIYF. The CDR3, as DNA: TGTGCCACCAAAGGAAACACCATATATTTT.

The chain is built from TRBV6-5 and TRBJ2-2, with TRBD2 matching 7 bases. After removal of 7 bases from V and 3 bases from J, the junction contained 2 bases not matched to a gene. This CDR3 comprises 13 residues. CDR1 and CDR2 from the germline V gene are MNHEY and SVGAGI. CDR3 protein: CASTSGYTGELFF. DNA for the CDR3: TGTGCCAGCACTAGCGGCTACACCGGGGAGCTGTTTTTT.

The genes are TRBV29-1 and TRBJ2-5; perhaps TRBD2 as D (5 bases). V was pared by 5 bases and J by 5 bases, with 12 bases between. This CDR3 contains 12 residues. From germline, CDR1 is SQVTM and CDR2 ANQGSEA. CDR3 bases: TGCAGCGTTACGACTTGGGAGGAGACCCAGTACTTC. Amino acid sequence: CSVTTWEETQYF.

The chain joins TRBV11-2 to TRBJ2-1, with 11 nucleotides matching TRBD2. The CDR3 runs 11 residues. The ends lost 4 bases at V and 15 bases at J; junction bases unmatched: 2. Germline V lookup: CDR1 SGHAT, CDR2 FQNNGV. The CDR3 is CASSSLAGAFF. CDR3 bases: TGTGCCAGCAGCTCACTAGCGGGGGCGTTCTTC.

The chain uses TRBV7-6 and TRBJ2-7; D may be TRBD2 (7 bases). This CDR3 is 14 amino acids long. Trimming removed 5 bases from V and 3 bases from J, with 14 bases in between. Germline CDR1 reads SGHVS; CDR2 reads FNYEAQ. The CDR3 loop is CASSTWGGGYEQYF. The CDR3 DNA reads TGTGCCAGCAGCACCTGGGGAGGGGGCTACGAGCAGTACTTC.

This rearrangement joins TRBV5-1 to TRBJ1-1; TRBD1 matches 7 bases. CDR3 length: 16 amino acids. Losses at the gene ends were 4 bases for V and 4 bases for J; bases not matched to a gene: 13. The germline V gene encodes CDR1 SGHRS and CDR2 YFSETQ. In nucleotides, the CDR3 is TGCGCCAGCAGCGCCCAGGGGGGCGGGTTGGGCACTGAAGCTTTCTTT. Translation: CASSAQGGGLGTEAFF. Complete variable domain (other parts from reference TRBV5-1 and TRBJ1-1): KAGVTQTPRYLIKTRGQQVTLSCSPISGHRSVSWYQQTPGQGLQFLFEYFSETQRNKGNFPGRFSGRQFSNSRSEMNVSTLELGDSALYLCASSAQGGGLGTEAFFGQGTRLTVV.

The chain couples TRBV18 to TRBJ2-3, with 11 nucleotides matching TRBD2. Trimming at V came to 2 bases and at J to 5 bases, leaving 0 bases not matched to a gene. The germline V gene encodes CDR1 KGHSH and CDR2 LQKENI. CDR3 length equals 14 residues. CDR3 in amino acids: CASSPTSGRDTQYF. The CDR3 DNA follows: TGTGCCAGCTCACCAACTAGCGGGAGAGATACGCAGTATTTT.

The chain has TRBV9 and TRBJ2-7, with 7 nucleotides matching TRBD2. The length of the CDR3 is 16 residues. V shed 0 bases and J 8 bases; nucleotides not matched to a gene: 14. From germline, CDR1 is SGDLS and CDR2 YYNGEE. The CDR3 protein is CASSVGGSGIEGKQYF. CDR3 sequence (DNA): TGTGCCAGCAGCGTAGGGGGGAGCGGGATCGAGGGTAAGCAGTACTTC.

The V call is TRBV4-3, the J call TRBJ1-5; a possible D gene is TRBD1 (5 bases). Germline V gene data show CDR1 as LGHNA and CDR2 as YSLEER. Trimming took off 0 bases at V and 3 bases at J, with 9 bases between the two ends. The CDR3 consists of 15 residues. CDR3 coding DNA: TGCGCCAGCAGCCAAGATTCAGGGATCAATCAGCCCCAGCATTTT. It encodes CASSQDSGINQPQHF.

The chain has TRBV6-6 and TRBJ1-3; no firm D call. Trimming removed 8 bases from V and 2 bases from J, with 10 bases in between. CDR3 length: 13 residues. The V gene's germline CDR1 is MNHNY and CDR2 SVGAGI (reference sequence). The chain's CDR3 is CASSGSTGNTIYF. For the CDR3, the DNA is TGTGCCAGCTCGGGTAGCACTGGAAACACCATATATTTT.

The rearrangement joins TRBV4-2 to TRBJ2-6, with D possibly being TRBD2 (5 bases). CDR3 length equals 16 residues. Germline assignment: CDR1 LGHNA and CDR2 YNFKEQ. V was cut by 4 bases and J by 0 bases, with 10 bases left in between. The CDR3 region has the DNA TGTGCCAGCAGCCCCTATGGGAGCTCTGGGGCCAACGTCCTGACTTTC. Its protein product is CASSPYGSSGANVLTF.

The chain links TRBV6-4 to TRBJ1-2; D remains unclear. The V and J ends lost 3 bases and 4 bases respectively, with 12 bases between them. CDR1 and CDR2 (germline): MRHNA, SNTAGT. This CDR3 has 14 residues. For the CDR3, the DNA is TGTGCCAGCAGTGAGGGGAGGGATGCCTATGGCTACACCTTC. Translated: CASSEGRDAYGYTF.

This sequence joins TRBV28 and TRBJ1-1; 9 bases are a match to TRBD1. Germline CDR1 MDHEN, CDR2 SYDVKM. The V gene end was trimmed by 6 bases and the J gene end by 5 bases; junction bases not matched to a gene: 7. The CDR3 totals 14 residues. CDR3 loop: CASSHGQGKTEAFF. CDR3 bases: TGTGCCAGCAGCCATGGACAGGGGAAGACTGAAGCTTTCTTT. The variable domain in full, with the rest retrieved from reference TRBV28 and TRBJ1-1, is DVKVTQSSRYLVKRTGEKVFLECVQDMDHENMFWYRQDPGLGLRLIYFSYDVKMKEKGDIPEGYSVSREKKERFSLILESASTNQTSMYLCASSHGQGKTEAFFGQGTRLTVV.

The CDR3 DNA reads TGTGCCAGTAGTAGCCTAGCGGGAGGCAGAGAGACCCAGTACTTC. Translation: CASSSLAGGRETQYF. The V gene is TRBV19, the J gene TRBJ2-5; 11 bases align to TRBD2. The junction had 5 bases not matched to a gene; V was cut back by 4 bases and J by 4 bases. The CDR3 extends over 15 amino acids. Germline-derived CDR1 and CDR2 are LNHDA and SQIVND (reference sequence).

The DNA of the CDR3 is TGTGCCAGCAGTTACTCGGGGACAGGGACCTACGAGCAGTACTTC. It translates to CASSYSGTGTYEQYF. The chain joins TRBV6-6 to TRBJ2-7, with 9 positions matching TRBD1. The CDR3 has 15 amino acids. The junction had 2 bases not matched to a gene; V was cut back by 0 bases and J by 2 bases. Germline V gene lookup returns CDR1 MNHNY and CDR2 SVGAGI (reference sequence).